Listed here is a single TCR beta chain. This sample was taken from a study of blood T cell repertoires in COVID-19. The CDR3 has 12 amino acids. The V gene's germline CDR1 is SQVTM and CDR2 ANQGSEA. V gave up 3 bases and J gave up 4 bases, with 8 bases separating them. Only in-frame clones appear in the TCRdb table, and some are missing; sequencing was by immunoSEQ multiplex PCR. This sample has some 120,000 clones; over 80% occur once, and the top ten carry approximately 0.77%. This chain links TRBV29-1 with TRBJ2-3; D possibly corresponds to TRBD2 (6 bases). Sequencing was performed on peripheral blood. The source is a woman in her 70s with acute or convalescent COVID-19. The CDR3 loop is CSVDRGADTQYF. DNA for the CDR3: TGCAGCGTTGACCGCGGGGCAGATACGCAGTATTTT.